The next 16 T cell receptor beta chains were all read from a single sample in a study of human T cells and chemical hapten exposure. TCRdb used MiXCR to reprocess the RACE reads, holding one entry per CDR3 protein. The data hold tens of thousands of distinct CDR3 sequences, with approximately 8% observed a single time. Indicated time point: patch test 1, 2 weeks after DPC sensitization. Treatment indicated: therapeutic diphenylcyclopropenone sensitization with weekly scalp DPC. The input for sequencing was whole blood, taken in connection with sensitization to the hapten diphenylcyclopropenone (DPC). The receptors shown here come from a woman aged 25-40 years with alopecia areata. Some clones in this sample may be carry-over from other donors' samples.

This clonotype was recorded at least ten times. J is TRBJ2-7 and V is TRBV3-1; D is possibly TRBD2 (6 bases). Germline values: CDR1 LGHDT, CDR2 YNNKEL (reference sequence). Trimming shortened V by 1 base and J by 0 bases, and 10 bases separated the two germline ends. The CDR3 loop spans 15 amino acids. As DNA, the CDR3 is TGTGCCAGCAGCCAAGGGGGACTCGCCTCCTACGAGCAGTACTTC. Translation gives CASSQGGLASYEQYF.

The sample holds a few counts of this clonotype. CDR3 sequence: CAWSVLGTDLDAFF. The CDR3 coding sequence is TGTGCCTGGAGTGTACTTGGGACAGACCTTGACGCTTTCTTT. The chain is built from TRBV30 and TRBJ1-1, with 7 positions matching TRBD1. Germline CDR1 and CDR2: GTSNPN and SVGIG (reference sequence). This CDR3 contains 14 residues. V shed 0 bases, J shed 11 bases, and the junction held 12 bases outside the gene matches.

The chain couples TRBV29-1 to TRBJ2-7; possible D gene TRBD2, 5 bases. The ends were cut back, 4 bases at V and 3 bases at J, with 10 bases in the middle. The CDR3 length is 12 residues. Germline assignment: CDR1 SQVTM and CDR2 ANQGSEA. CDR3: CSVGRGIYEQYF. CDR3 sequence (DNA): TGCAGCGTTGGACGGGGAATCTACGAGCAGTACTTC.

The genes are TRBV14 and TRBJ1-1; D is ambiguous. CDR1 is SGHDN and CDR2 is FVKESK in the germline V gene. V was trimmed by 0 bases and J by 6 bases, leaving 14 bases between them. This CDR3 has 15 residues. CDR3 loop: CASSQDGSGRAEAFF. CDR3 DNA sequence: TGTGCCAGCAGCCAAGATGGAAGTGGTAGAGCTGAAGCTTTCTTT.

The gene calls are TRBV18 and TRBJ1-2; a possible D gene is TRBD1 (5 bases). The CDR3 consists of 14 residues. V lost 0 bases to trimming and J lost 4 bases, with 9 bases between them. The germline V gene encodes CDR1 KGHSH and CDR2 LQKENI. The CDR3 sequence: CASSPPGETYGYTF. CDR3 nucleotides: TGTGCCAGCTCACCACCAGGGGAAACCTATGGCTACACCTTC. Variable domain in full (rest from reference TRBV18 and TRBJ1-2): NAGVMQNPRHLVRRRGQEARLRCSPMKGHSHVYWYRQLPEEGLKFMVYLQKENIIDESGMPKERFSAEFPKEGPSILRIQQVVRGDSAAYFCASSPPGETYGYTFGSGTRLTVV.

This clonotype turned up a few times. The chain uses TRBV2 and TRBJ1-2; 7 nucleotides align to TRBD1. Germline V gives CDR1 SNHLY, CDR2 FYNNEI. This CDR3 region has 15 residues. The J segment lost 3 bases and the V segment lost 4 bases, leaving 8 bases of the junction unmatched. As DNA, the CDR3 is TGTGCCAGCAGTGGGTCCGGGACAGCCTACTATGGCTACACCTTC. This encodes CASSGSGTAYYGYTF.

This clonotype was counted at least ten times. The CDR3 DNA follows: TGCAGCGTGACAGGGGATCACTCTCAATACTTC. Encoded protein: CSVTGDHSQYF. This chain joins TRBV29-1 and TRBJ2-4; 8 bases are shared with TRBD1. This CDR3 has 11 amino acids. The J segment lost 16 bases and the V segment lost 6 bases, leaving 11 bases of the junction unmatched. The germline V gene encodes CDR1 SQVTM and CDR2 ANQGSEA.

The chain joins TRBV6-6 to TRBJ1-5, with no clear D. CDR1 and CDR2 from the germline V gene are MNHNY and SVGAGI (reference sequence). The CDR3 runs 10 residues. The V end lost 5 bases, the J end lost 7 bases, and 3 bases lay between the germline ends. The CDR3 protein is CASSRQPQHF. In DNA form, the CDR3 reads TGTGCCAGCAGTAGGCAGCCCCAGCATTTT.

In this sample, this clonotype turned up many times. The V call is TRBV5-1, the J call TRBJ1-6, with TRBD1 matching over 11 bases. With 4 bases clipped from V and 9 bases from J, the junction kept 12 bases outside the gene matches. The CDR3 spans 17 residues. Germline loops: CDR1 SGHRS, CDR2 YFSETQ. CDR3 nucleotide sequence: TGCGCCAGCAGCCCCGAGCCCGCGGACAGGGGGCCTTCACCCCTCCACTTT. It specifies CASSPEPADRGPSPLHF. The whole variable domain, filled in from reference TRBV5-1 and TRBJ1-6, reads KAGVTQTPRYLIKTRGQQVTLSCSPISGHRSVSWYQQTPGQGLQFLFEYFSETQRNKGNFPGRFSGRQFSNSRSEMNVSTLELGDSALYLCASSPEPADRGPSPLHFGNGTRLTVT.

At least ten counts were recorded for this clonotype. The J gene is TRBJ1-1, the V gene TRBV5-1; D is undetermined. CDR3 length: 13 amino acids. The V end was cut by 3 bases, the J end by 0 bases, with 6 bases between. CDR1 SGHRS and CDR2 YFSETQ come from the germline V gene. CDR3 bases: TGCGCCAGCAGCTCCCTTATGAACACTGAAGCTTTCTTT. Residues: CASSSLMNTEAFF.

The chain is built from TRBV7-2 and TRBJ1-5; 9 positions agree with TRBD1. Unmatched junction bases numbered 8, after V lost 1 base and J lost 7 bases. Germline V gene data show CDR1 as SGHTA and CDR2 as FQGNSA. The CDR3 consists of 16 residues. The chain's CDR3 is CASSLGPTGGGQPQHF. Here the CDR3 DNA reads TGTGCCAGCAGCTTAGGCCCGACAGGGGGTGGGCAGCCCCAGCATTTT.

This clonotype was recorded at least ten times. The V gene is TRBV11-2, the J gene TRBJ2-3; 10 bases are shared with TRBD1. The CDR3 contains 13 residues. In germline, CDR1 is SGHAT, CDR2 FQNNGV. The trim removed 7 bases at V and 9 bases at J, leaving 7 bases unmatched. CDR3 sequence (DNA): TGTGCCAGCACCCCGGGACAGGGGAAGACGCAGTATTTT. Encoded protein: CASTPGQGKTQYF.

There are a few counts of this clonotype. V usage is TRBV3-1 and J usage is TRBJ2-7; tentative D call: TRBD1 (6 bases). The V end was cut by 4 bases, the J end by 0 bases, with 10 bases between. The CDR3 spans 14 residues. CDR1 LGHDT and CDR2 YNNKEL come from the germline V gene (reference sequence). The CDR3 DNA sequence: TGTGCCAGCAGCCTGCAGGGGAACTCCTACGAGCAGTACTTC. It specifies CASSLQGNSYEQYF.

This clonotype was picked up many times. CDR3 nucleotide sequence: TGTGCCAGCAAGGAGACCGAAGCTTTCTTT. It translates to CASKETEAFF. This chain links TRBV2 with TRBJ1-1, with no clear D. The CDR3 covers 10 residues. With 7 bases removed from V and 8 bases from J, the gap between germline ends came to 8 bases. CDR1 and CDR2 (germline): SNHLY, FYNNEI.

This clonotype turned up a few times. The chain links TRBV29-1 to TRBJ2-3; D is unresolved. Germline-derived CDR1 and CDR2 are SQVTM and ANQGSEA. Trimming removed 7 bases from V and 0 bases from J, with 11 bases in between. The CDR3 runs to 13 residues. The CDR3 nucleotides read TGCAGCGCTGAGGCCCAGAGCACAGATACGCAGTATTTT. It encodes CSAEAQSTDTQYF.

This clonotype was recorded at least ten times. The J gene is TRBJ1-1, the V gene TRBV20-1, with 8 bases fitting TRBD1. The germline gives CDR1 DFQATT, CDR2 SNEGSKA (reference sequence). Trimming at V came to 4 bases and at J to 3 bases, leaving 7 bases not matched to a gene. This CDR3 spans 14 amino acids. The CDR3 region is CSANQGQGDTEAFF. CDR3 nucleotide sequence: TGCAGTGCTAACCAAGGACAGGGCGACACTGAAGCTTTCTTT.